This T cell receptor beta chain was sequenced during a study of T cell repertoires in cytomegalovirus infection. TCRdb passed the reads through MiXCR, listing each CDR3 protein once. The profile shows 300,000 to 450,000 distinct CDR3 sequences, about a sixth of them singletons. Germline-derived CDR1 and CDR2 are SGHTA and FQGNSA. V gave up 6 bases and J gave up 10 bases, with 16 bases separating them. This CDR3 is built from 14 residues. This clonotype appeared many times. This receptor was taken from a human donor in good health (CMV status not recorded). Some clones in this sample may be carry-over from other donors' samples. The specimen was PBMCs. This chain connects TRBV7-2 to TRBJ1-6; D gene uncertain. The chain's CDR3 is CASRRVGIDSPLHF. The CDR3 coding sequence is TGTGCCAGCAGACGAGTCGGTATCGACTCACCCCTCCACTTT.